Listed here are 10 T cell receptor beta chains from one sample, sequenced in a study of radiation and T cells in renal cell carcinoma. Sample time point: baseline pretreatment blood. Treatment indicated: 15 Gy SBRT to primary tumor, nephrectomy 4 weeks later. Measured with immunoSEQ multiplex PCR; TCRdb has only the in-frame clones, and not every one. The table shows 100,000 to 150,000 clones, with roughly 80% occurring only once. The sample in question was blood, obtained from a patient whose treatment included radiotherapy and nephrectomy. Receptors were obtained from a woman aged 55 to 70 with renal cell carcinoma.

The J gene is TRBJ2-7, the V gene TRBV6-1; D is unresolved. This CDR3 region has 15 residues. CDR1 and CDR2 (germline): MNHNS, SASEGT. The V end lost 3 bases, the J end lost 3 bases, and 15 bases lay between the germline ends. CDR3 coding DNA: TGTGCCAGCAGTGAGTTCCAGGCCCGCGGCTACGAGCAGTACTTC. It yields the protein CASSEFQARGYEQYF.

This clone was seen only a few times. The chain has TRBV9 and TRBJ1-5, with 7 positions matching TRBD1. Germline assignment: CDR1 SGDLS and CDR2 YYNGEE. V shed 2 bases, J shed 7 bases, and the junction held 6 bases outside the gene matches. The CDR3 has 14 residues. The CDR3 here is CASSVDRAGQPQHF. DNA for the CDR3: TGTGCCAGCAGCGTCGACAGGGCTGGACAGCCCCAGCATTTT.

The sample holds one count of this clone. The V and J genes are TRBV7-9 and TRBJ2-3; perhaps TRBD2 as D (5 bases). The germline gives CDR1 SEHNR, CDR2 FQNEAQ (reference sequence). The CDR3 runs to 15 residues. The V gene lost 4 bases and the J gene lost 1 base, with 12 bases spanning the gap. In nucleotides, the CDR3 is TGTGCCAGCAGCTCGGACTCTTGGGGCACAGATACGCAGTATTTT. Translated: CASSSDSWGTDTQYF.

For the CDR3, the DNA is TGCGCCAGCAGCGCTGGACAGGGGTTTGAACAGGAGCTAACTTTCTTT. Protein: CASSAGQGFEQELTFF. V is TRBV5-1 and J is TRBJ1-1; TRBD1 matches 9 bases. The CDR3 extends over 16 amino acids. Germline CDR1 and CDR2: SGHRS and YFSETQ. Germline trimming cut 4 bases from V and 12 bases from J; bases unmatched to any gene: 19.

The rearrangement uses TRBV5-1 and TRBJ2-5; the D is unclear. V lost 0 bases and J lost 3, with 9 bases in between. Germline V gene data show CDR1 as SGHRS and CDR2 as YFSETQ. The length of the CDR3 is 14 residues. CDR3: CASSLGGNEETQYF. For the CDR3, the DNA is TGCGCCAGCAGCTTGGGGGGAAATGAAGAGACCCAGTACTTC.

As concerns this clone: The same CDR3 is also encoded by other DNA sequences in this sample. The V and J genes are TRBV4-1 and TRBJ2-7; D tentatively reads TRBD1 or TRBD2 (5 bases each). The CDR3 extends over 14 amino acids. The V and J ends lost 4 bases and 2 bases respectively, with 12 bases between them. The germline gives CDR1 MGHRA, CDR2 YSYEKL. The CDR3 DNA is TGCGCCAGCAGCCCCCCGGGACCCCCCTACGAGCAGTACTTC. This sequence encodes CASSPPGPPYEQYF.

The rearrangement uses TRBV5-6 and TRBJ1-2, with D tentatively TRBD1 (5 bases). V was clipped by 4 bases and J by 3 bases, with 16 bases between them. CDR3 size: 15 residues. Germline V lookup: CDR1 SGHDT, CDR2 YYEEEE. The CDR3 nucleotides read TGTGCCAGCAGCCCGTGGGGGATAGGGTACTATGGCTACACCTTC. Its translation is CASSPWGIGYYGYTF.

This clone was detected only once. The chain uses TRBV6-5 and TRBJ2-1; TRBD2 might be the D (6 bases). The CDR3 has 14 amino acids. Trimming shortened V by 6 bases and J by 4 bases, and 13 bases separated the two germline ends. Germline-derived CDR1 and CDR2 are MNHEY and SVGAGI. In nucleotides, the CDR3 is TGTGCCAGCAGCCCGACTAGTGCATACAATGAGCAGTTCTTC. Translation: CASSPTSAYNEQFF.

CDR3 coding DNA: TGTGCCAGTAGTGTATCTACCGGGACTGGGGAGACCCAGTACTTC. Protein: CASSVSTGTGETQYF. V gene TRBV19 combines with J gene TRBJ2-5, with D maybe TRBD2 (6 bases). In germline, CDR1 is LNHDA, CDR2 SQIVND (reference sequence). Trimming shortened V by 5 bases and J by 5 bases, and 18 bases separated the two germline ends. CDR3 length: 15 amino acids.

The genes are TRBV5-1 and TRBJ2-3, with D maybe TRBD2 (6 bases). The V and J ends lost 4 bases and 0 bases respectively, with 15 bases between them. Germline loops: CDR1 SGHRS, CDR2 YFSETQ. The CDR3 extends over 16 amino acids. Here the CDR3 reads CASSPMFGGSTDTQYF. As DNA, the CDR3 is TGCGCCAGCAGCCCGATGTTCGGGGGTAGCACAGATACGCAGTATTTT. Full variable domain (missing parts from reference TRBV5-1 and TRBJ2-3): KAGVTQTPRYLIKTRGQQVTLSCSPISGHRSVSWYQQTPGQGLQFLFEYFSETQRNKGNFPGRFSGRQFSNSRSEMNVSTLELGDSALYLCASSPMFGGSTDTQYFGPGTRLTVL.